This TCR beta chain was captured by sequencing in a study of CD8+ T cells in alopecia areata. In each case, RNA was isolated and then reverse transcribed into cDNA as the sequencing template. The table came from immunoSEQ multiplex PCR; TCRdb's copy has only in-frame clones and leaves some out. The top ten hold 12% of the sample, which has more than 90,000 clones, around 50% seen once. Treatment noted: oral pan-JAK inhibitor, 5-10 mg twice daily. This CDR3 has 15 residues. Deletions cut 1 base from V and 0 bases from J, with 7 bases between. Germline V gene sequence: CDR1 SNHLY, CDR2 FYNNEI. V usage is TRBV2 and J usage is TRBJ1-3; D is undetermined. The sequence came from a human donor with alopecia areata. This specimen was CD8+ T cells sorted from blood, taken at week 24, from a patient treated with tofacitinib. This CDR3 reads CASSEGTISGNTIYF. The CDR3, as DNA: TGTGCCAGCAGTGAAGGAACCATCTCTGGAAACACCATATATTTT.